The present T cell receptor (beta chain) was sequenced within a study of cytomegalovirus exposure and HLA in healthy donors. V lost 4 bases to trimming and J lost 4 bases; unmatched junction nucleotides: 9. The germline V gene has CDR1 MNHNS and CDR2 SASEGT. The CDR3 extends over 15 amino acids. As to this clone: The antigen is undetermined.

Study findings and constraints: Most CMV-associated TCR beta chains were later found to appear HLA-restricted. Whilst most TCR sequences proved rare, a subset of public TCRs occurred across many donors. A previous analysis found most TCR beta V segments productive roughly 87% or roughly 30% of the time.

The PCR ran on 60 Vbeta and 13 Jbeta primers. Data came from immunoSEQ multiplex PCR; TCRdb stores just in-frame clones and leaves some out. The sample lists 70,000 to 100,000 clones; 80% were seen once. The sample comprised PBMCs. The V call is TRBV6-1, the J call TRBJ2-7; 8 bases match TRBD2. The clonotype comes from a man in his fifties in good health and CMV-seropositive. The CDR3, as DNA: TGTGCCAGCAGTGGGGCTTGGCGGGAGGAATACGAGCAGTACTTC. The encoded protein is CASSGAWREEYEQYF.